The clone carrying this TCR beta chain was counted a few times. Its target is unknown. The data originate from a study of beta chain features in type 1 diabetes. Germline loops: CDR1 MNHEY, CDR2 SMNVEV (reference sequence). Trimming took off 6 bases at V and 5 bases at J, with 7 bases between the two ends. The CDR3 runs to 12 residues. The study reverse transcribed the entire isolated RNA, so it sequenced expressed TCRB transcripts. The method was immunoSEQ multiplex PCR; TCRdb's version includes in-frame clones alone and lacks a portion of them. The repertoire holds 250,000 to 350,000 clones, with approximately 15% as singletons. Study results and limitations: Moderately but significantly shorter TCRB CDR3s were found in Type 1 diabetes patients in all four CD4+ subsets.

V gene TRBV27 combines with J gene TRBJ2-2; D is perhaps TRBD1 (6 bases). The receptor's source is a man aged 18 to 35 with type 1 diabetes. The sequencing sample was made of naive CD4+ T cells from blood. Here the CDR3 reads CASSRGTGELFF. The CDR3 DNA is TGTGCCAGCAGCAGGGGAACCGGGGAGCTGTTTTTT.